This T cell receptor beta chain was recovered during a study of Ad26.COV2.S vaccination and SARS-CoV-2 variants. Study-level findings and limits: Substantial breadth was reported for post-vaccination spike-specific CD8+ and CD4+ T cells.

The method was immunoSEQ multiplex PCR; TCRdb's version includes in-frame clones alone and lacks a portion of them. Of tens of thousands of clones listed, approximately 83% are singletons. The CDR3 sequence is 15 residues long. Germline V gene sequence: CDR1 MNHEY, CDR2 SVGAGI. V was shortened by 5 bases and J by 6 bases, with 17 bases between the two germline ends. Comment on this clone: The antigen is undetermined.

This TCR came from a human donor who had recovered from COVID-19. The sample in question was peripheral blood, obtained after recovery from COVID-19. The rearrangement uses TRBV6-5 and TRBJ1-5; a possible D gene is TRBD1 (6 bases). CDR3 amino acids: CASSKKQGLSQPQHF. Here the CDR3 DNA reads TGTGCCAGCAGTAAGAAACAGGGTCTCAGTCAGCCCCAGCATTTT.